This passage covers 15 T cell receptor beta chains from one sample sequenced in a study of blood T cells in healthy people across ages. A second PCR, run for roughly 7 to 11 cycles, used a sample-barcoded 5' primer plus a J-beta primer mix. TCRdb reprocessed the 5' RACE reads via MiXCR and lists one record per CDR3 protein. Among approximately 1.5 million distinct CDR3 sequences listed, 30% to 35% were seen once. Specimen: blood. Source of these receptors: a woman in her thirties in good health.

This clonotype showed up just once. The germline gene is not matched at one end of the junction; a read error may be the cause. The CDR3 here is CANSKGQGASTDTQYF. In DNA, the CDR3 is TGTGCCAACAGCAAAGGACAGGGGGCTAGCACAGATACGCAGTATTTT. The V call is TRBV7-9, the J call TRBJ2-3, with 11 bases aligning to TRBD1. This CDR3 has 16 residues. Germline V gene lookup returns CDR1 SEHNR and CDR2 FQNEAQ (reference sequence).

The J gene is TRBJ1-4, the V gene TRBV20-1; TRBD1 is a possible D gene (6 bases). The ends were cut back, 0 bases at V and 7 bases at J, with 15 bases in the middle. The germline CDR1 and CDR2 sequences are DFQATT and SNEGSKA (reference sequence). This CDR3 comprises 15 residues. In nucleotides, the CDR3 is TGCAGTGCTAGAGATGTTGCGAGGGGGGGTGAAAAACTGTTTTTT. Its protein product is CSARDVARGGEKLFF.

The sample holds a few counts of this clonotype. V usage is TRBV12-3 or TRBV12-4 and J usage is TRBJ1-6; D is undetermined. This CDR3 is 14 amino acids long. Trimming cost V 5 bases and J 7 bases, with 12 bases left between them. The CDR3 DNA is TGTGCCAGCAGTCCCTCATCCGGAAATTCACCCCTCCACTTT. Translating it yields CASSPSSGNSPLHF.

The chain employs TRBV7-9 and TRBJ2-7; TRBD1 is a possible D gene (5 bases). The CDR3 contains 13 residues. V gave up 5 bases and J gave up 5 bases, with 13 bases separating them. CDR1 and CDR2 from the germline V gene are SEHNR and FQNEAQ (reference sequence). CDR3 DNA sequence: TGTGCCAGCAGCCTAATTCCAGGGAACGAGCAGTACTTC. It codes for CASSLIPGNEQYF.

V gene TRBV20-1 combines with J gene TRBJ2-3; 8 nucleotides align to TRBD2. This CDR3 contains 15 residues. J lost 0 bases, V lost 4 bases, and 6 bases had no gene match. Germline values: CDR1 DFQATT, CDR2 SNEGSKA (reference sequence). The CDR3 spells CSANSGSTSTDTQYF. The CDR3, as DNA: TGCAGTGCTAACAGCGGGAGCACTAGCACAGATACGCAGTATTTT.

The gene calls are TRBV4-2 and TRBJ2-5; 9 nucleotides agree with TRBD2. TRBJ2-7 matches the DNA end more closely, so the J call is doubtful. Germline V lookup: CDR1 LGHNA, CDR2 YNFKEQ. The CDR3 has 16 residues. The CDR3 nucleotides read TGTGCCAGCAGCCAAGAACCGGCGGGAGGGTCCCACGAGCAGTACTTC. Protein: CASSQEPAGGSHEQYF.

This clonotype was counted between two and nine times. This chain links TRBV18 with TRBJ2-5; a weak D match, TRBD1 (5 bases). The CDR3 loop spans 12 amino acids. Looked up from germline, CDR1 is KGHSH and CDR2 is LQKENI. V lost 4 bases to trimming and J lost 5 bases, with 8 bases between them. The CDR3 bases are TGTGCCAGCTCACGAAACAGGGAGACCCAGTACTTC. It yields the protein CASSRNRETQYF.

The chain carries TRBV10-3 and TRBJ2-3, with TRBD1 identical over 7 bases. With V trimmed by 6 bases and J by 6 bases, 12 bases remained unmatched. Germline CDR1 is ENHRY and CDR2 is SYGVKD. The CDR3 runs 15 residues. Written as DNA, the CDR3 is TGTGCCATCAGCATACAGGGGTTTTTGGTTGATACGCAGTATTTT. This encodes CAISIQGFLVDTQYF.

This clonotype was observed a single time. One end of the junction does not line up with germline, which may come from a read error. The chain has TRBV5-5 and TRBJ1-4; the match to TRBD1 covers 7 bases. CDR3 length: 15 amino acids. The germline gives CDR1 SGHKS, CDR2 YYEKEE (reference sequence). CDR3 sequence reads: CASSLRQGIFEKRFF. The CDR3 region has the DNA TGTGCCAGCAGCTTGAGACAGGGTATATTTGAAAAACGGTTTTTT.

The V gene is TRBV7-8, the J gene TRBJ2-3; D perhaps matches TRBD1 (6 bases). The V end was cut by 5 bases, the J end by 2 bases, with 17 bases between. In germline, CDR1 is SGHVS, CDR2 FQNEAQ. The CDR3 runs 16 residues. The CDR3 is CASSARNRGHTDTQYF. The CDR3 nucleotides read TGTGCCAGCAGCGCCCGAAATCGGGGACACACAGATACGCAGTATTTT.

This CDR3 reads CASSLDLVNTEAFF. The CDR3 coding sequence is TGCGCCAGCAGCTTGGATCTGGTGAACACTGAAGCTTTCTTT. This rearrangement joins TRBV5-1 to TRBJ1-1; D is ambiguous. The length of the CDR3 is 14 residues. V was clipped by 0 bases and J by 0 bases, with 6 bases between them. CDR1 is SGHRS and CDR2 is YFSETQ in the germline V gene. Full variable domain (rest looked up from reference TRBV5-1 and TRBJ1-1): KAGVTQTPRYLIKTRGQQVTLSCSPISGHRSVSWYQQTPGQGLQFLFEYFSETQRNKGNFPGRFSGRQFSNSRSEMNVSTLELGDSALYLCASSLDLVNTEAFFGQGTRLTVV.

In this sample, this clonotype turned up a few times. The chain links TRBV4-1 to TRBJ2-7, with D perhaps matching TRBD2 (5 bases). This CDR3 comprises 13 residues. From germline, CDR1 is MGHRA and CDR2 YSYEKL. V dropped 4 bases and J dropped 5 bases, with 12 bases sitting between them. CDR3 bases: TGCGCCAGCAGCCGCCTGCTCGGGGACGAGCAGTACTTC. Its protein is CASSRLLGDEQYF.

This clonotype was detected many times. V gene TRBV4-1 combines with J gene TRBJ1-1; D is possibly TRBD1 (6 bases). The germline gives CDR1 MGHRA, CDR2 YSYEKL. The CDR3 is 14 residues long. Between the trimmed V and J ends, which lost 0 bases and 11 bases, there was a span of 16 bases. CDR3 residues: CASSQDPGHLRAFF. The DNA for the CDR3 is TGCGCCAGCAGCCAAGACCCGGGACACCTTCGGGCTTTCTTT.

The V call is TRBV9, the J call TRBJ1-2; no firm D call. The CDR3 loop spans 15 amino acids. Trimming shortened V by 0 bases and J by 5 bases, and 14 bases separated the two germline ends. Germline lookup yields CDR1 SGDLS and CDR2 YYNGEE. The CDR3 bases are TGTGCCAGCAGCGTAGGCCCGGGATACGGGTATGGCTACACCTTC. It codes for CASSVGPGYGYGYTF.

Notes on this clonotype: An end of the junction does not agree with germline; a read error may underlie this. The chain couples TRBV15 to TRBJ2-7; weak D call: TRBD2 (6 bases). Germline values: CDR1 LNHNV, CDR2 YYDKDF (reference sequence). The CDR3 loop spans 15 amino acids. CDR3 sequence: CATNRDTAGIYEQYF. The CDR3 nucleotides are TGTGCCACCAACAGAGATACGGCGGGAATTTACGAGCAGTACTTC.